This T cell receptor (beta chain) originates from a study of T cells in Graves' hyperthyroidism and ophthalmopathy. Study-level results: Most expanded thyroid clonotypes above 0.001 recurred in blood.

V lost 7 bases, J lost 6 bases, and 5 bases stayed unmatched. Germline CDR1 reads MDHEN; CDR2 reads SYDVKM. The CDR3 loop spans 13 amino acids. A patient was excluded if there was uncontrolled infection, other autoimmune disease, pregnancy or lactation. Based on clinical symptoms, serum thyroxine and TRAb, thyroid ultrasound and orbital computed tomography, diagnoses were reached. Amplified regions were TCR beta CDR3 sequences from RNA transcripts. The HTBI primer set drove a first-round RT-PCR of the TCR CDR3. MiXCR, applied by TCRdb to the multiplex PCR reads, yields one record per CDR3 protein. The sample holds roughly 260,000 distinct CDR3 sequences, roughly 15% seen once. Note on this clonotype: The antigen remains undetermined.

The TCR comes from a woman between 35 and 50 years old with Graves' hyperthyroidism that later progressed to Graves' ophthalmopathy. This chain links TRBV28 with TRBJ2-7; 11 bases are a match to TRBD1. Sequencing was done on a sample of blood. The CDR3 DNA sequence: TGTGCCAGCACCTCGGGACAGGGGGGCGAGCAGTACTTC. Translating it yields CASTSGQGGEQYF.